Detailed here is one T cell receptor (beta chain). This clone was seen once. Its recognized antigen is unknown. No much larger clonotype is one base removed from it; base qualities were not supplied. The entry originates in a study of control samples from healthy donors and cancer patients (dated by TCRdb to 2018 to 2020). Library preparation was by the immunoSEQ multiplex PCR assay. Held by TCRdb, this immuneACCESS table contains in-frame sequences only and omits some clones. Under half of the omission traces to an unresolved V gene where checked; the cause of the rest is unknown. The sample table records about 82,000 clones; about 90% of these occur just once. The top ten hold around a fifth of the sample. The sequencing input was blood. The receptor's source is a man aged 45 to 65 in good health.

The CDR3 reads CASSQEGLPSRYF. The nucleotides read TGTGCCAGCAGCCAAGAGGGACTCCCGAGTAGGTACTTC. The V and J genes are TRBV3-1 (or the pseudogene TRBV3-2) and TRBJ2-7, and the D gene may be TRBD2, 6 bases matching. Based on the germline V gene (reference sequence), the CDR1 and CDR2 sequences are LGHDT and YNNKEL. V is cut by 0 bases and J by 12 bases, and the space between the germline ends is 15 bases. The CDR3 has 13 amino acids, counting the end cysteine and phenylalanine. The DNA shown is the 39-base CDR3, in frame from base 1.